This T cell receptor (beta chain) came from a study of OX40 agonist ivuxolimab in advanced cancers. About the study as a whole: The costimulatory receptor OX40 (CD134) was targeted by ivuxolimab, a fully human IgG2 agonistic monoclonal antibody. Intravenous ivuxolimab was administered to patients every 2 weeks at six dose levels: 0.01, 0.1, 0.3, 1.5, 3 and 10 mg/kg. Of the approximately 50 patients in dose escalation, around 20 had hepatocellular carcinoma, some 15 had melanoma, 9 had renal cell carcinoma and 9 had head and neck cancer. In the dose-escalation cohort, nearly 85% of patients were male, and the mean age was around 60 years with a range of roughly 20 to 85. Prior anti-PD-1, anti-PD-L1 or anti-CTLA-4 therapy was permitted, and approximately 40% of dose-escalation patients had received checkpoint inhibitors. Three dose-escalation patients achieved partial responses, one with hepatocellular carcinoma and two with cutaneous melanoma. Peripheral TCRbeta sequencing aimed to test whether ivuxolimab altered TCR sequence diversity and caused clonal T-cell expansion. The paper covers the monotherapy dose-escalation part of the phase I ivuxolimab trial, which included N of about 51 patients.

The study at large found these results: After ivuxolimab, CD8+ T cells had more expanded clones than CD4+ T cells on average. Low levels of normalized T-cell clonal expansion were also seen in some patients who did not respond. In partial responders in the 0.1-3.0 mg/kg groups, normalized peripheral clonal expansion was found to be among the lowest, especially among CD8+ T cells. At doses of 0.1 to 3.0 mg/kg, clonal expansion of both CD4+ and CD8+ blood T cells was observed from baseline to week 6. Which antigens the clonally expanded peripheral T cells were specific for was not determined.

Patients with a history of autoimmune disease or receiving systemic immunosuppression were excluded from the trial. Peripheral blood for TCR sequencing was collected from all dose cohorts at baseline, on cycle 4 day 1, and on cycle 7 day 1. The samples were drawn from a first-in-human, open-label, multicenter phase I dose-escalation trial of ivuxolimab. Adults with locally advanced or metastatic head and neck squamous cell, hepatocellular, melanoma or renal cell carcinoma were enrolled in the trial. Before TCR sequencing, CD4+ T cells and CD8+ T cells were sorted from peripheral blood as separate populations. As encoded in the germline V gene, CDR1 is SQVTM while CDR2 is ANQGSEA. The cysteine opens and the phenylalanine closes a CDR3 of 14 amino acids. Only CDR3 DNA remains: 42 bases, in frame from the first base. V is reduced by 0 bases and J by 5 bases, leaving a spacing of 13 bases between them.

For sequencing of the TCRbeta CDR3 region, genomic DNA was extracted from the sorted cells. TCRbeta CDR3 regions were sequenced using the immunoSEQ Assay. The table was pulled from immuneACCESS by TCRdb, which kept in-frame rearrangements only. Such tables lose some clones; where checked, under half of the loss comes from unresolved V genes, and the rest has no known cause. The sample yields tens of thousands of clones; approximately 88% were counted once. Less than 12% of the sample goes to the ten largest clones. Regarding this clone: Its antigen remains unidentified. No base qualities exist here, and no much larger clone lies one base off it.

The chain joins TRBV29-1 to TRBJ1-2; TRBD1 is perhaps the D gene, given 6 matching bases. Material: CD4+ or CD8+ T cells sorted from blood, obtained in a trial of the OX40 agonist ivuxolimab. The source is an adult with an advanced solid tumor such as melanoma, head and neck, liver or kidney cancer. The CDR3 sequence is CSVEDSGGRYGYTF. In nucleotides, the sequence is TGCAGCGTTGAAGACAGCGGGGGGCGGTATGGCTACACCTTC.